Following are 20 T cell receptor beta chains from one sample sequenced in a study of Ad26.COV2.S vaccination and SARS-CoV-2 variants. Treatment denoted: 19 received Ad26.COV2.S at low or high dose, single or two shots; 5 received placebo; per-sample allocation not given. The samples date from day 63 after the first vaccine or placebo injection. Measured with immunoSEQ multiplex PCR; TCRdb has only the in-frame clones, and not every one. The sample shows about 480,000 clones, around nine tenths of them seen only once. The sample was peripheral blood, taken in a trial of Ad26.COV2.S vaccine versus placebo. The receptors derive from a person between 18 and 60 years old who received the Ad26.COV2.S COVID-19 vaccine or a placebo.

The J gene is TRBJ2-3, the V gene TRBV5-1, with TRBD1 matching over 9 bases. This CDR3 comprises 17 residues. The V segment lost 4 bases and the J segment 1 base; nucleotides outside the gene matches: 10. Germline CDR1 SGHRS, CDR2 YFSETQ. This CDR3 is CASSKNSGTGRTDTQYF. The CDR3 nucleotides read TGCGCCAGCAGCAAGAATTCCGGGACAGGGCGCACAGATACGCAGTATTTT.

V usage is TRBV4-3 and J usage is TRBJ1-2, with 8 bases lining up with TRBD1. The CDR3 has 14 residues. Germline assignment: CDR1 LGHNA and CDR2 YSLEER. The V gene end was trimmed by 4 bases and the J gene end by 4 bases; junction bases not matched to a gene: 5. CDR3: CASSLGTGTYGYTF. The CDR3 nucleotides are TGCGCCAGCAGCCTCGGGACAGGAACCTATGGCTACACCTTC.

The chain recombines TRBV7-7 with TRBJ2-5; 7 positions agree with TRBD2. V shed 5 bases and J 5 bases; nucleotides not matched to a gene: 14. CDR1 SSHAT and CDR2 FNYEAQ come from the germline V gene (reference sequence). The CDR3 spans 16 residues. CDR3 loop: CASSANARGGYETQYF. The CDR3 DNA follows: TGTGCCAGCAGCGCCAACGCCCGCGGGGGTTACGAGACCCAGTACTTC.

The gene calls are TRBV11-1 and TRBJ2-1; D is unclear. CDR1 is SGHAT, CDR2 FQDESV, per germline (reference sequence). The CDR3 is 12 amino acids. V gave up 5 bases and J gave up 10 bases, with 12 bases separating them. The CDR3: CASSQGWSEQFF. DNA for the CDR3: TGTGCCAGCAGCCAAGGGTGGAGCGAGCAGTTCTTC.

This chain connects TRBV5-5 to TRBJ2-1; no definite D call. Trimming removed 3 bases from V and 0 bases from J, with 10 bases in between. Per the germline V gene, CDR1 is SGHKS and CDR2 is YYEKEE (reference sequence). The CDR3 is 15 amino acids. The CDR3 DNA sequence: TGTGCCAGCAGCTATGACCCGAGCTCCTACAATGAGCAGTTCTTC. It is translated as CASSYDPSSYNEQFF.

This chain uses TRBV28 with TRBJ2-1, with 10 positions matching TRBD2. The trim removed 6 bases at V and 3 bases at J, leaving 14 bases unmatched. The CDR3 covers 18 residues. Germline CDR1 and CDR2: MDHEN and SYDVKM. The CDR3 reads CASSPRAGTSAVYNEQFF. Here the CDR3 DNA reads TGTGCCAGCAGCCCGAGGGCGGGGACTAGCGCCGTCTACAATGAGCAGTTCTTC. Together with reference TRBV28 and TRBJ2-1, the CDR3 gives the full variable domain: DVKVTQSSRYLVKRTGEKVFLECVQDMDHENMFWYRQDPGLGLRLIYFSYDVKMKEKGDIPEGYSVSREKKERFSLILESASTNQTSMYLCASSPRAGTSAVYNEQFFGPGTRLTVL.

V is TRBV10-3 and J is TRBJ1-1; a weak D match, TRBD1 (6 bases). The germline gives CDR1 ENHRY, CDR2 SYGVKD. V was shortened by 7 bases and J by 1 base, with 13 bases between the two germline ends. This CDR3 contains 14 residues. CDR3 DNA sequence: TGTGCCATCATTGGAGGACAGTCGAACACTGAAGCTTTCTTT. Translated: CAIIGGQSNTEAFF.

The rearrangement joins TRBV19 to TRBJ1-4; unclear D gene. V lost 3 bases and J lost 0, with 17 bases in between. The CDR3 has 18 residues. Germline V gene sequence: CDR1 LNHDA, CDR2 SQIVND (reference sequence). The CDR3 nucleotides are TGTGCCAGTAGTATTGTGGCGTTGGTGGGCACAACTAATGAAAAACTGTTTTTT. Translated, it gives CASSIVALVGTTNEKLFF.

The chain is built from TRBV5-1 and TRBJ1-1, with unresolved D. V was clipped by 4 bases and J by 1 base, with 14 bases between them. The CDR3 covers 15 residues. CDR1 and CDR2 (germline): SGHRS, YFSETQ. CDR3 nucleotide sequence: TGCGCCAGCAGCCTCCGCCGGGGAGGGAACACTGAAGCTTTCTTT. Encoded protein: CASSLRRGGNTEAFF. The variable domain in full, completed from reference TRBV5-1 and TRBJ1-1, reads KAGVTQTPRYLIKTRGQQVTLSCSPISGHRSVSWYQQTPGQGLQFLFEYFSETQRNKGNFPGRFSGRQFSNSRSEMNVSTLELGDSALYLCASSLRRGGNTEAFFGQGTRLTVV.

Concerning this clone itself: The sample contains more than one DNA sequence encoding this CDR3. The chain recombines TRBV3-1 (or the pseudogene TRBV3-2) with TRBJ2-7; D is unclear. Between the trimmed V and J ends, which lost 1 base and 3 bases, there was a span of 4 bases. CDR3 length equals 12 residues. Germline lookup yields CDR1 LGHDT and CDR2 YNNKEL (reference sequence). DNA for the CDR3: TGTGCCAGCAGCCAAGGCGGCTACGAGCAGTACTTC. Translation gives CASSQGGYEQYF.

This chain connects TRBV4-1 to TRBJ2-1, with D possibly being TRBD2 (5 bases). V lost 3 bases to trimming and J lost 2 bases, with 11 bases between them. The CDR3 is made up of 15 amino acids. Germline lookup yields CDR1 MGHRA and CDR2 YSYEKL. CDR3 protein: CASSQADSTYNEQFF. DNA of the CDR3: TGCGCCAGCAGCCAGGCGGACTCAACCTACAATGAGCAGTTCTTC.

J is TRBJ2-3 and V is TRBV7-9; no definite D call. The germline gives CDR1 SEHNR, CDR2 FQNEAQ (reference sequence). This CDR3 is built from 12 residues. Between the trimmed V and J ends, which lost 4 bases and 6 bases, there was a span of 8 bases. The chain's CDR3 is CASSSQPDTQYF. CDR3 coding DNA: TGTGCCAGCAGCTCCCAGCCGGATACGCAGTATTTT.

The CDR3 reads CASSFGGLAITDTQYF. The CDR3 DNA is TGTGCCAGCAGTTTCGGCGGACTAGCGATCACAGATACGCAGTATTTT. V is TRBV27 and J is TRBJ2-3, with 9 bases aligning to TRBD2. The trim removed 3 bases at V and 2 bases at J, leaving 6 bases unmatched. The CDR3 sequence is 16 residues long. Germline V gene lookup returns CDR1 MNHEY and CDR2 SMNVEV (reference sequence).

This clone was counted only a few times. This chain uses TRBV4-3 with TRBJ1-4; 7 bases are shared with TRBD1. The germline gives CDR1 LGHNA, CDR2 YSLEER. The V and J ends lost 4 bases and 5 bases, in that order; junction bases with no gene match: 7. The CDR3 consists of 15 residues. This chain's CDR3 is CASSPTGDLNEKLFF. The CDR3 nucleotides read TGCGCCAGCAGCCCTACAGGGGACCTCAATGAAAAACTGTTTTTT.

V usage is TRBV12-5 and J usage is TRBJ2-1; 7 bases match TRBD2. The CDR3 is made up of 14 amino acids. Trimming took 2 bases from V and 6 from J; bases not matched to a gene: 4. The germline CDR1 and CDR2 sequences are LGHNT and FRNRAP. The CDR3 DNA reads as TGTGCTAGTGGTTTGAGCGGGGTCCCCAATGAGCAGTTCTTC. Encoded protein: CASGLSGVPNEQFF.

The V gene is TRBV6-9, the J gene TRBJ2-7, with TRBD2 identical over 7 bases. The V gene's germline CDR1 is MNHGY and CDR2 SVAAGI. After removal of 6 bases from V and 2 bases from J, the junction contained 7 bases not matched to a gene. The CDR3 is made up of 14 amino acids. The chain's CDR3 is CASRIRGLPYEQYF. DNA of the CDR3: TGTGCCAGCAGGATAAGGGGACTACCCTACGAGCAGTACTTC.

This chain connects TRBV6-5 to TRBJ1-6; a weak D match, TRBD1 (6 bases). V lost 1 base and J 10 bases, leaving 11 bases between the germline ends. Per the germline V gene, CDR1 is MNHEY and CDR2 is SVGAGI. This CDR3 has 14 residues. CDR3 amino acids: CASSYLGGGSPLHF. The CDR3 region has the DNA TGTGCCAGCAGTTACTTAGGGGGAGGCTCACCCCTCCACTTT.

In its sample, this clone was seen a few times. V gene TRBV21-1 combines with J gene TRBJ2-1; the D segment call TRBD2 is taken from the table without a DNA check. TRBV21-1 is classified as a pseudogene. The CDR3 sequence is 17 residues long. The CDR3 protein is CASSIGTSGRGDNEQFF. CDR3 DNA sequence: TGTGCCAGCAGCATAGGGACTAGCGGGAGGGGGGACAATGAGCAGTTCTTC.

The V and J genes are TRBV19 and TRBJ1-2; D gene uncertain. The CDR3 sequence is 13 residues long. V lost 6 bases to trimming and J lost 0 bases, with 8 bases between them. Germline lookup yields CDR1 LNHDA and CDR2 SQIVND (reference sequence). The DNA of the CDR3 is TGTGCCAGTAGCCGCGGGACTAACTATGGCTACACCTTC. Its translation is CASSRGTNYGYTF.

The chain combines TRBV3-1 (or the pseudogene TRBV3-2) with TRBJ2-1, with 13 bases lining up with TRBD2. With V trimmed by 3 bases and J by 10 bases, 9 bases remained unmatched. The CDR3 covers 16 residues. Germline lookup yields CDR1 LGHDT and CDR2 YNNKEL (reference sequence). The CDR3 spells CASSQAEGLAGLEQFF. In DNA form, the CDR3 reads TGTGCCAGCAGCCAGGCCGAGGGACTAGCGGGACTCGAGCAGTTCTTC.